This T cell receptor (beta chain) was found in a study of blood T cell repertoires in COVID-19. Overall study context: Samples taken during acute and convalescent COVID-19 were collected in the United States, Italy and Spain. PBMCs, B-cell-depleted T cells, or T cells provided the cDNA or gDNA that made up the material.

Trimming removed 3 bases from V and 0 bases from J, with 13 bases in between. CDR1 is SGHDT, CDR2 YYEEEE, per germline. The CDR3 covers 17 residues. Original methodology: Reference gene primers were amplified, and this amplification served to estimate nucleated cell counts. Some clones are missing from TCRdb's copy, which holds only in-frame ones; the method was immunoSEQ multiplex PCR. V, J and clone size are taken as reported in that table, and D and trimming were inferred from the DNA itself. This sample has under 35,000 clones, with 88% found just once. Input material: peripheral blood. The chain uses TRBV5-6 and TRBJ2-6, with a possible D match to TRBD2 (6 bases). The clonotype comes from a human donor in a cohort sampled during active COVID-19. The CDR3 DNA reads TGTGCCAGCAGCTGGGGCGGGGCCCGCTCTGGGGCCAACGTCCTGACTTTC. Translating gives CASSWGGARSGANVLTF.